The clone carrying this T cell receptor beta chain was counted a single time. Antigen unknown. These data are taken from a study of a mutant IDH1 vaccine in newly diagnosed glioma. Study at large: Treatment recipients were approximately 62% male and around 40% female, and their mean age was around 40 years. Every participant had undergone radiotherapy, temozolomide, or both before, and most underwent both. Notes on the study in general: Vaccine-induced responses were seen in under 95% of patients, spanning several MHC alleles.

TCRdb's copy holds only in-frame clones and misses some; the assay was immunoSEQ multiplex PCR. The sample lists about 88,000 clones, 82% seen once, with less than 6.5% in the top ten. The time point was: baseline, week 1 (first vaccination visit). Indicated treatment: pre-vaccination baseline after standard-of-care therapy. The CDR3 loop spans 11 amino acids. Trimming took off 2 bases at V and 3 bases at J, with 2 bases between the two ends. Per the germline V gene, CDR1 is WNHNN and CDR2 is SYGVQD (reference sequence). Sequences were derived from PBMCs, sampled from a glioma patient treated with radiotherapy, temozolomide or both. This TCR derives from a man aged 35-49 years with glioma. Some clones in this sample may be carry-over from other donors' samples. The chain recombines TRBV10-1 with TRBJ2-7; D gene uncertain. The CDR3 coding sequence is TGCGCCAGCAGTGAGGGCTACGAGCAGTACTTC. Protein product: CASSEGYEQYF.